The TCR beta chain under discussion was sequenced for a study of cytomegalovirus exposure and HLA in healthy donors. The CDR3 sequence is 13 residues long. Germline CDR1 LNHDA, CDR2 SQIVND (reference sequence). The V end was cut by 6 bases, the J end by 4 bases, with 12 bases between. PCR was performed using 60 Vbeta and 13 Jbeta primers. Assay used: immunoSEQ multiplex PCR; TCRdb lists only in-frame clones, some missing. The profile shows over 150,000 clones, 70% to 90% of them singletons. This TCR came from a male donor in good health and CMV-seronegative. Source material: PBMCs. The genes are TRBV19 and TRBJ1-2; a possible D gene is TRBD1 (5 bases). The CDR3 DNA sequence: TGTGCCAGTAGCCCGGACAAGGCCTATGGCTACACCTTC. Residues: CASSPDKAYGYTF.